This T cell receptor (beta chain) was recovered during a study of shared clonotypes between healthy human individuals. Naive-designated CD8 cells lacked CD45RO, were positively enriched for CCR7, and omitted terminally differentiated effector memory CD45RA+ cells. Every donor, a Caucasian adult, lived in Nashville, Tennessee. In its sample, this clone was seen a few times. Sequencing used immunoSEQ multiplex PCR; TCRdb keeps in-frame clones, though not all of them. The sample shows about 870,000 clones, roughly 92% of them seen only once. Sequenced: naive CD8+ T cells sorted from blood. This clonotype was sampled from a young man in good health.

The CDR3 here is CASRMAGSSNQPQHF. The CDR3 bases are TGTGCCAGCCGGATGGCAGGGTCCTCCAATCAGCCCCAGCATTTT. V is TRBV2 and J is TRBJ1-5; a possible D gene is TRBD1 (5 bases). Trimming pared 8 bases from V and 3 bases from J, leaving 17 bases between. This CDR3 has 15 residues. Germline CDR1 is SNHLY and CDR2 is FYNNEI.